A selection of T cell receptor beta chains follows, all from one sample in a study of graft-versus-host responses after intestinal transplantation. The data were produced by immunoSEQ multiplex PCR, yet TCRdb's version contains in-frame clones alone and is incomplete. This sample carries about 23,000 clones, about 41% of them seen once, and the ten largest clones take roughly 1.4%. The sample in question was alloreactive CD8+ T cells from a mixed lymphocyte reaction culture, obtained before transplantation. These receptor sequences come from a human patient who was an organ donor for intestinal transplantation. Both conserved end residues are part of each CDR3. The D gene is left open where the match is weak. Not every row has a clone size; where given, it reads once, few, many or a size class.

J gene | CDR3 length | V gene | clone size | D gene | CDR3 protein | CDR3 DNA
TRBJ2-5 | 15 | TRBV14 | . | TRBD2 | CASSQGLAGAETQYF | TGTGCCAGCAGCCAAGGACTAGCGGGAGCGGAGACCCAGTACTTC
TRBJ1-1 | 18 | TRBV10-2 | few | . | CASSESKILGPWLAEAFF | TGCGCCAGCAGTGAGTCGAAGATTTTGGGACCATGGCTGGCTGAAGCTTTCTTT
TRBJ1-1 | 14 | TRBV6-5 | . | . | CASSYDGGGTEAFF | TGTGCCAGCAGTTACGACGGGGGGGGCACTGAAGCTTTCTTT
TRBJ2-1 | 17 | TRBV10-3 | . | . | CAISDAAGGGSYNEQFF | TGTGCCATCAGTGACGCCGCAGGGGGGGGCTCCTACAATGAGCAGTTCTTC
TRBJ2-7 | 16 | TRBV2 | few | . | CASTSTRGTSLYEQYF | TGTGCCAGCACCAGTACCCGGGGGACCTCCCTCTACGAGCAGTACTTC
TRBJ1-2 | 13 | TRBV6-5 | . | . | CASSYALNYGYTF | TGTGCCAGCAGTTACGCCCTGAACTATGGCTACACCTTC
TRBJ2-3 | 15 | TRBV7-3 | . | TRBD2 | CASSLLAGGTDTQYF | TGTGCCAGCAGCCTTCTAGCGGGAGGCACAGATACGCAGTATTTT
TRBJ2-7 | 15 | TRBV7-2 | . | TRBD2 | CASNPRGGRAYEQYF | TGTGCCAGCAACCCACGGGGCGGGAGGGCCTACGAGCAGTACTTC
TRBJ2-6 | 16 | TRBV9 | . | . | CASSAPLFSGANVLTF | TGTGCCAGCAGCGCCCCCCTCTTCTCTGGGGCCAACGTCCTGACTTTC
TRBJ1-5 | 13 | TRBV7-2 | . | . | CASRRGFHPPQHF | TGTGCCAGCAGGAGGGGTTTTCACCCGCCCCAGCATTTT
TRBJ1-3 | 13 | TRBV5-6 | few | . | CASSQGTGNTIYF | TGTGCCAGCAGCCAGGGGACAGGAAACACCATATATTTT
TRBJ1-2 | 14 | TRBV7-2 | . | . | CASSLVLGFYGYTF | TGTGCCAGCAGCTTAGTCCTAGGCTTCTATGGCTACACCTTC
TRBJ1-2 | 14 | TRBV4-1 | . | TRBD1 | CASSPRQGEYGYTF | TGCGCCAGCAGCCCCCGACAGGGGGAGTATGGCTACACCTTC
TRBJ2-7 | 17 | TRBV28 | few | . | CASSPKSVGRDPYEQYF | TGTGCCAGCAGTCCCAAATCGGTGGGCAGGGACCCCTACGAGCAGTACTTC
TRBJ1-5 | 13 | TRBV6-6 | . | . | CASSYRELNSQHF | TGTGCCAGCAGTTATCGGGAATTAAACTCCCAGCATTTT
TRBJ2-1 | 13 | TRBV6-5 | medium-sized | . | CASFSGSGHEQFF | TGTGCCAGCTTTTCGGGAAGTGGGCATGAGCAGTTCTTC
TRBJ1-1 | 16 | TRBV11-2 | . | . | CASSFGTGAPNTEAFF | TGTGCCAGCAGCTTTGGGACCGGGGCACCGAACACTGAAGCTTTCTTT
TRBJ2-7 | 13 | TRBV11-3 | few | TRBD1 | CASSLTGGYEQYF | TGTGCCAGCAGCTTGACAGGGGGGTACGAGCAGTACTTC
TRBJ2-1 | 11 | TRBV28 | once | . | CASMDVNEQFF | TGTGCCAGCATGGACGTCAATGAGCAGTTCTTC
TRBJ2-7 | 13 | TRBV15 | . | . | CATSRDTPDEQYF | TGTGCCACCAGCAGAGATACCCCTGACGAGCAGTACTTC
TRBJ1-2 | 14 | TRBV10-2 | . | . | CASSERRTNYGYTF | TGCGCCAGCAGTGAAAGAAGAACCAACTATGGCTACACCTTC
TRBJ1-2 | 13 | TRBV5-5 | . | . | CASSLSGSYGYTF | TGTGCCAGCAGCTTGTCGGGGTCCTATGGCTACACCTTC